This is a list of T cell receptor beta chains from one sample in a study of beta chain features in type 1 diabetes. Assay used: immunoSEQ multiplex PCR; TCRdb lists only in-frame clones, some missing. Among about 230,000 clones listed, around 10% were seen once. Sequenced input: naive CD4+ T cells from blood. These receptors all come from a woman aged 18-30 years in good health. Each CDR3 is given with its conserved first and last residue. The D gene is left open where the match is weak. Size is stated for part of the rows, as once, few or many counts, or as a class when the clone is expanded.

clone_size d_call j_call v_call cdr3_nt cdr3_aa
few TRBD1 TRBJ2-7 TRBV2 TGTGCCACCAAGGGGACAGGGACATACGAGCAGTACTTC CATKGTGTYEQYF
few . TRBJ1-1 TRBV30 TGTGCCTGGGATAGGACTCTAAGCGGCACTGAAGCTTTCTTT CAWDRTLSGTEAFF
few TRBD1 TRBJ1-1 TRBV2 TGTGCCAGCACCGACAGGGCGAACACTGAAGCTTTCTTT CASTDRANTEAFF
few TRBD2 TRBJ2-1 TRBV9 TGTGCCAGCAGCGTAGTCCAGCGGGGGGCTGAGCAGTTCTTC CASSVVQRGAEQFF
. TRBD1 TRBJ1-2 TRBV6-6 TGTGCCAGCACCCCCTCAAGGGTTCAGGGGGACTATGGCTACACCTTC CASTPSRVQGDYGYTF
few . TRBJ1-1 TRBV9 TGTGCCAGCAGCGCGGACTGGAACACTGAAGCTTTCTTT CASSADWNTEAFF
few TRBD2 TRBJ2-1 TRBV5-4 TGTGCCAGCAGCCTAGCGGGGGTCTACAATGAGCAGTTCTTC CASSLAGVYNEQFF
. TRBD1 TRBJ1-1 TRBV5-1 TGCGCCAGCAGCGGGGGGACAGGGGAAAATAGGAGGAACACTGAAGCTTTCTTT CASSGGTGENRRNTEAFF
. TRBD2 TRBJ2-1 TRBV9 TGTGCCAGCAGCGGACTAGCGGGACTTCCCACCTACAATGAGCAGTTCTTC CASSGLAGLPTYNEQFF
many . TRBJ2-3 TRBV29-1 TGCAGCGTTGAAGAGGCTAGCGTTACAGATACGCAGTATTTT CSVEEASVTDTQYF
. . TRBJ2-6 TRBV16 TGTGCCAGCAGCCGGGCTGCCAACGTCCTGACTTTC CASSRAANVLTF
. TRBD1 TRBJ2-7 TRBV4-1 TGCGCCAGCAGCCAAGCAAAAGGGACAGGGGTAATGGGCGAGCAGTACTTC CASSQAKGTGVMGEQYF
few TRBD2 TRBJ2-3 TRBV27 TGTGCCAGCAGTTTATCGATAAGGGGACTAGCGGGAGATACGCAGTATTTT CASSLSIRGLAGDTQYF
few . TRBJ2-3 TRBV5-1 TGCGCCAGCAGCTTGGCCCTCGGGAGTGGAGATACGCAGTATTTT CASSLALGSGDTQYF
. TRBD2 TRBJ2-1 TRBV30 TGTGCCTGGAGTCGGGGTGTCACGGCTAGCGGGAATGAGCAGTTCTTC CAWSRGVTASGNEQFF
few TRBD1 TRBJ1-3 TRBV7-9 TGTGCCAGCAGCTTAGGGGACAGAAACTCTGGAAACACCATATATTTT CASSLGDRNSGNTIYF
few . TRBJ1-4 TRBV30 TGTGCCTGGATGGGGGGGGCGAGTGAAAAACTGTTTTTT CAWMGGASEKLFF
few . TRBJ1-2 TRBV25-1 TGTGCCAGCAGAGGAGGCCGTCGAAGGGGCTACACCTTC CASRGGRRRGYTF
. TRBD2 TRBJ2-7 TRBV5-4 TGTGCCAGCAGCGGGAGGGCTTCCTACGAGCAGTACTTC CASSGRASYEQYF
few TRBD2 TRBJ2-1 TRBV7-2 TGTGCCAGCAGCCCTTTAAGACTAGCGGGAGGGAGGTACAATGAGCAGTTCTTC CASSPLRLAGGRYNEQFF
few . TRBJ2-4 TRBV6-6 TGTGCCAGCAGTTACTTGGCAGGTGGCAAAAACATTCAGTACTTC CASSYLAGGKNIQYF
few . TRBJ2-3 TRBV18 TGTGCCAGCCGAGGGACTAGCACAGATACGCAGTATTTT CASRGTSTDTQYF
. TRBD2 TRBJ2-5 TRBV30 TGTGCCTGGAGCACGGGGGGTTTCCAAGAGACCCAGTACTTC CAWSTGGFQETQYF